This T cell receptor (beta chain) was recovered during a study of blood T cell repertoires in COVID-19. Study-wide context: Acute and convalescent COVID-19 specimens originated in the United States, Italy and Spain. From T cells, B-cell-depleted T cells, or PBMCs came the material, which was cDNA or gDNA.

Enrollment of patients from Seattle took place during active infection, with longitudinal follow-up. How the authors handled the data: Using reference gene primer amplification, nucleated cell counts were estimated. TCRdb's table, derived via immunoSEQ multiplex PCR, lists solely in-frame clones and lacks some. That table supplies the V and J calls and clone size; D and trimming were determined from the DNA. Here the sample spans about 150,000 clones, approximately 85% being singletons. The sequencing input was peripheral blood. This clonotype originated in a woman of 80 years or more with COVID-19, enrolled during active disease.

In nucleotides, the CDR3 is TGTGCCAGCAGTTACCCCGAGTTTTACAATGAGCAGTTCTTC. Translating it yields CASSYPEFYNEQFF. The genes are TRBV6-2 or TRBV6-3 and TRBJ2-1; D gene ambiguous. This CDR3 region has 14 residues. V gave up 2 bases and J gave up 4 bases, with 9 bases separating them. Per the germline V gene, CDR1 is MNHEY and CDR2 is SVGEGT.